What follows is one TCR beta chain and its context. CDR3 size: 14 residues. The ends were cut back, 5 bases at V and 7 bases at J, with 17 bases in the middle. CDR1 and CDR2 (germline): PRHDT, FYEKMQ (reference sequence). These data are taken from a study of blood T cell repertoires in COVID-19. Study information: Sources were T cells, B-cell-depleted T cells, or PBMCs; the material itself was cDNA or gDNA.

Per the study methods: Nucleated cell counts were estimated from reference gene primer amplification. Sequencing used immunoSEQ multiplex PCR; TCRdb keeps in-frame clones, though not all of them. The V and J calls and clone size come from that table; D and trimming were worked out from the DNA. In the table there are tens of thousands of clones, roughly nine tenths of which are singletons. This clonotype was obtained from a man between 65 and 79 years old with active COVID-19. The chain has TRBV13 and TRBJ2-5, with a possible D match to TRBD1 (6 bases). The sample consisted of peripheral blood. This chain's CDR3 is CASSGRTVGMTQYF. As DNA, the CDR3 is TGTGCCAGCAGCGGACGGACAGTGGGGATGACCCAGTACTTC.